The next 2 T cell receptor beta chains were all read from a single sample in a study of T cells after yellow fever vaccination. MiXCR, applied by TCRdb to the 5' RACE reads, yields one record per CDR3 protein. The repertoire consists of 510,000 or so distinct CDR3 sequences, with about a fifth occurring once and the leading ten covering 13% to 15%. Here the sequenced sample was PBMCs, taken 15 days after the yellow fever booster vaccination. These receptors all come from a man aged 25 to 40 who received the YFV17D yellow fever vaccine.

The rearrangement uses TRBV20-1 and TRBJ2-1, with 10 bases identical to TRBD1. Germline-derived CDR1 and CDR2 are DFQATT and SNEGSKA (reference sequence). This CDR3 has 14 amino acids. V was clipped by 4 bases and J by 7 bases; unmatched bases: 7. CDR3 region: CSAKGTGDLNEQFF. The CDR3, as DNA: TGCAGTGCTAAAGGGACAGGGGACCTAAATGAGCAGTTCTTC.

The rearrangement uses TRBV7-2 and TRBJ2-3, with D possibly matching TRBD1 (6 bases). The CDR3 runs 15 residues. CDR1 SGHTA and CDR2 FQGNSA come from the germline V gene. Trimming shortened V by 1 base and J by 3 bases, and 11 bases separated the two germline ends. CDR3 DNA: TGTGCCAGCAGCTTAGGAAGGGGGTGGACAGATACGCAGTATTTT. Protein product: CASSLGRGWTDTQYF.